This T cell receptor beta chain is drawn from a study of radiotherapy plus CTLA-4 blockade in lung cancer. Study information: Patients showed objective responses in roughly 19% of cases and disease control in 31%.

The table came from immunoSEQ multiplex PCR; TCRdb's copy has only in-frame clones and leaves some out. In the table there are some 74,000 clones, roughly 80% of which are singletons. General study points: Dynamics of early blood T cell clones, together with interferon-beta, were reportedly the best predictors of response. In blood, tumor-derived TCR clones expanded after radiotherapy plus ipilimumab.

This clone showed up just a few times. The target antigen is unknown. CDR1 and CDR2 from the germline V gene are MNHEY and SVGAGI. V dropped 2 bases and J dropped 1 base, with 9 bases sitting between them. The CDR3 has 15 residues. Focal radiation plus CTLA-4 blockade with ipilimumab was administered to patients who had chemo-refractory metastatic non-small-cell lung cancer. This specimen consisted of peripheral blood, obtained from a patient treated with radiotherapy plus ipilimumab. This TCR derives from a human donor with non-small cell lung cancer who had a complete response to radiotherapy plus ipilimumab. The chain is built from TRBV6-5 and TRBJ2-1; D is tentatively TRBD1 or TRBD2 (6 bases each). CDR3 sequence: CASSYRRGSYNEQFF. CDR3 in DNA: TGTGCCAGCAGTTACAGGAGGGGGTCCTACAATGAGCAGTTCTTC.